This T cell receptor (beta chain) emerged from a study of technical replicates of blood from four donors. TCRdb keeps only in-frame clones here, not all; method: immunoSEQ multiplex PCR. The sample records tens of thousands of clones, 93% being singletons. Trimming removed 2 bases at V and 3 bases at J, with 5 bases between. CDR3 length: 13 amino acids. CDR1 GTSNPN and CDR2 SVGIG come from the germline V gene (reference sequence). Sequenced material: PBMCs. This sequence was found in a human donor in good health. Some clones in this sample may be carry-over from other donors' samples. V gene TRBV30 combines with J gene TRBJ1-6; D is uncertain. The CDR3 loop reads CAWSLLYNSPLHF. The CDR3 coding sequence is TGTGCCTGGAGTCTCCTCTATAATTCACCCCTCCACTTT.